The next 12 T cell receptor beta chains were all read from a single sample in a study of blood T cell repertoires in COVID-19. Assay: immunoSEQ multiplex PCR; the TCRdb copy retains only in-frame clones and omits some. The table shows about 170,000 clones, with around 89% occurring only once. Material for sequencing was peripheral blood. The receptors originated from a man aged 45 to 65 who had recovered from COVID-19.

This clone came up once. The J gene is TRBJ2-7, the V gene TRBV2, with 14 nucleotides matching TRBD2. With 6 bases clipped from V and 0 bases from J, the junction kept 10 bases outside the gene matches. This CDR3 comprises 18 residues. CDR1 is SNHLY, CDR2 FYNNEI, per germline. The CDR3 spells CASSPGTSGRFSSYEQYF. For the CDR3, the DNA is TGTGCCAGCAGCCCCGGGACTAGCGGGAGATTTAGCTCCTACGAGCAGTACTTC. The full variable domain, completed using reference TRBV2 and TRBJ2-7, is EPEVTQTPSHQVTQMGQEVILRCVPISNHLYFYWYRQILGQKVEFLVSFYNNEISEKSEIFDDQFSVERPDGSNFTLKIRSTKLEDSAMYFCASSPGTSGRFSSYEQYFGPGTRLTVT.

At least ten counts were recorded for this clone. This rearrangement joins TRBV12-3 or TRBV12-4 to TRBJ1-2; TRBD1 is a possible D gene (6 bases). The CDR3 is 13 residues long. The V and J ends lost 2 bases and 6 bases respectively, with 10 bases between them. This CDR3 is CASSLNRVNGYTF. The CDR3 nucleotides are TGTGCCAGCAGTTTAAACAGGGTTAATGGCTACACCTTC.

V and J are TRBV27 and TRBJ2-7; 12 bases map to TRBD2. CDR1 and CDR2 from the germline V gene are MNHEY and SMNVEV (reference sequence). The CDR3 spans 16 residues. The V gene end was trimmed by 3 bases and the J gene end by 6 bases; junction bases not matched to a gene: 9. The CDR3 nucleotides read TGTGCCAGCAGTTTCCTCCTAGCGGGAGGGCGGGTCGAGCAGTACTTC. Its translation is CASSFLLAGGRVEQYF.

The chain uses TRBV6-1 and TRBJ1-5; 10 bases are shared with TRBD1. J was trimmed by 2 bases and V by 4 bases; bases with no gene match: 11. Germline V gene data show CDR1 as MNHNS and CDR2 as SASEGT. The CDR3 extends over 18 amino acids. CDR3 protein: CASSGQGASIGGNQPQHF. DNA of the CDR3: TGTGCCAGCAGTGGACAGGGGGCTTCAATTGGGGGCAATCAGCCCCAGCATTTT.

J is TRBJ2-5 and V is TRBV19, with D perhaps matching TRBD2 (6 bases). The CDR3 consists of 14 residues. Trimming cost V 4 bases and J 5 bases, with 14 bases left between them. Germline values: CDR1 LNHDA, CDR2 SQIVND (reference sequence). The CDR3 here is CASSNGGTGETQYF. The CDR3 nucleotides are TGTGCCAGTAGTAACGGAGGGACGGGGGAGACCCAGTACTTC.

The chain joins TRBV4-3 to TRBJ2-7, with TRBD2 matching 12 bases. The ends lost 0 bases at V and 2 bases at J; junction bases unmatched: 5. CDR1 is LGHNA and CDR2 is YSLEER in the germline V gene. CDR3 length: 17 residues. CDR3 in DNA: TGCGCCAGCAGCCAAGACGGGGGACTAGCGGGTGCCTACGAGCAGTACTTC. It encodes CASSQDGGLAGAYEQYF.

The chain joins TRBV2 to TRBJ1-5; D is uncertain. This CDR3 comprises 15 residues. Per germline, CDR1 SNHLY and CDR2 FYNNEI. Trimming took off 6 bases at V and 1 base at J, with 13 bases between the two ends. The CDR3 sequence: CASSTGRASNQPQHF. In nucleotides, the CDR3 is TGTGCCAGCAGCACCGGGAGGGCAAGCAATCAGCCCCAGCATTTT.

This chain uses TRBV19 with TRBJ2-7; D may be TRBD2 (5 bases). Between the trimmed V and J ends, which lost 10 bases and 6 bases, there was a span of 25 bases. The length of the CDR3 is 15 residues. CDR1 and CDR2 from the germline V gene are LNHDA and SQIVND (reference sequence). In nucleotides, the CDR3 is TGTGCCAATACCGATAGAGGGCCCCATGAGGGCGAGCAGTACTTC. Its protein product is CANTDRGPHEGEQYF.

The rearrangement uses TRBV29-1 and TRBJ1-1; 7 bases line up with TRBD1. The V segment lost 8 bases and the J segment 2 bases; nucleotides outside the gene matches: 8. Germline lookup yields CDR1 SQVTM and CDR2 ANQGSEA. CDR3 size: 13 residues. The DNA of the CDR3 is TGCAGCACCTCACAGGGGCCCAACACTGAAGCTTTCTTT. Translating it yields CSTSQGPNTEAFF.

The chain combines TRBV9 with TRBJ2-7; TRBD2 matches at 7 bases. The J segment lost 2 bases and the V segment lost 0 bases, leaving 8 bases of the junction unmatched. The CDR3 contains 16 residues. Germline values: CDR1 SGDLS, CDR2 YYNGEE. The CDR3 bases are TGTGCCAGCAGCGTAGCTGTGGGAGGGCCTCCCTACGAGCAGTACTTC. Translated, it gives CASSVAVGGPPYEQYF. Complete variable domain (other parts from reference TRBV9 and TRBJ2-7): DSGVTQTPKHLITATGQRVTLRCSPRSGDLSVYWYQQSLDQGLQFLIQYYNGEERAKGNILERFSAQQFPDLHSELNLSSLELGDSALYFCASSVAVGGPPYEQYFGPGTRLTVT.

The chain joins TRBV27 to TRBJ1-2; 9 positions agree with TRBD1. This CDR3 has 16 residues. V dropped 5 bases and J dropped 0; count of bases not matched to a gene: 7. Germline loops: CDR1 MNHEY, CDR2 SMNVEV (reference sequence). CDR3 sequence reads: CASSPQGQGSNYGYTF. The CDR3 DNA is TGTGCCAGCAGTCCTCAGGGACAGGGCTCTAACTATGGCTACACCTTC.

This rearrangement joins TRBV25-1 to TRBJ1-2, with 7 bases lining up with TRBD1. V dropped 3 bases and J dropped 4; count of bases not matched to a gene: 5. Germline values: CDR1 MGHDK, CDR2 SYGVNS. CDR3 size: 14 residues. In DNA form, the CDR3 reads TGTGCCAGCAGTGAGGTGACAGGGTCCTATGGCTACACCTTC. Protein sequence: CASSEVTGSYGYTF.